This TCR beta chain was obtained from a study of identical twins. TCRdb re-called the 5' RACE reads with MiXCR, one entry per CDR3 protein. Of 1.5 million to 2 million distinct CDR3 sequences listed, around 33% are singletons. The CDR3 contains 12 residues. CDR1 is SQVTM, CDR2 ANQGSEA, per germline. Trimming stripped 4 bases from V and 2 bases from J, with 8 bases between. The receptor was isolated from a newborn girl in good health. The rearrangement links TRBV29-1 to TRBJ2-5, with unresolved D. Sequencing was carried out using cord blood. For the CDR3, the DNA is TGCAGCGTTGGAGGTTCACAAGAGACCCAGTACTTC. Translating gives CSVGGSQETQYF.